These 18 T cell receptor beta chains share one sample of origin, sequenced in a study of T cells after yellow fever vaccination. In TCRdb, the 5' RACE reads were re-called with MiXCR into one record per CDR3 protein. This sample has approximately 340,000 distinct CDR3 sequences; about 8.7% occur once, and the top ten carry approximately 19%. Sequencing was performed on PBMCs, taken on the day of the first yellow fever vaccination. The receptor source for this set is a man between 18 and 29 years old who received the YFV17D yellow fever vaccine.

This clonotype was seen more than once but under ten times. The rearrangement joins TRBV20-1 to TRBJ2-3; D remains unclear. Germline CDR1 reads DFQATT; CDR2 reads SNEGSKA (reference sequence). The CDR3 is 16 residues long. V was shortened by 8 bases and J by 2 bases, with 23 bases between the two germline ends. The CDR3 nucleotides read TGCAGTATCACCCCCCGGGCCCGATATAACACAGATACGCAGTATTTT. It is translated as CSITPRARYNTDTQYF.

This clonotype was found a few times. The chain is built from TRBV12-3 or TRBV12-4 and TRBJ2-1; 9 nucleotides agree with TRBD2. The CDR3 length is 16 residues. J lost 2 bases, V lost 5 bases, and 7 bases had no gene match. The CDR3 DNA reads TGTGCCAGCAGTATCCCCGGACTAGCGACCTACAATGAGCAGTTCTTC. This gives the protein CASSIPGLATYNEQFF.

A few counts support this clonotype. The gene calls are TRBV28 and TRBJ1-6; 12 bases agree with TRBD1. In germline, CDR1 is MDHEN, CDR2 SYDVKM. V lost 8 bases to trimming and J lost 5 bases; unmatched junction nucleotides: 13. CDR3 length equals 18 residues. The CDR3, as DNA: TGTGCCAGCGGCCGGGGGGGGACAGGGGGCTTAAATAATTCACCCCTCCACTTT. It codes for CASGRGGTGGLNNSPLHF. Looking up the rest from reference TRBV28 and TRBJ1-6 gives the full variable domain: DVKVTQSSRYLVKRTGEKVFLECVQDMDHENMFWYRQDPGLGLRLIYFSYDVKMKEKGDIPEGYSVSREKKERFSLILESASTNQTSMYLCASGRGGTGGLNNSPLHFGNGTRLTVT.

In its sample, this clonotype was seen many times. This rearrangement joins TRBV7-9 to TRBJ2-3; D ambiguous. Germline V gene data show CDR1 as SEHNR and CDR2 as FQNEAQ (reference sequence). The CDR3 loop spans 15 amino acids. The V end was cut by 5 bases, the J end by 0 bases, with 12 bases between. Here the CDR3 reads CASSPVLDSTDTQYF. DNA for the CDR3: TGTGCCAGCAGCCCCGTACTGGATAGCACAGATACGCAGTATTTT.

The chain recombines TRBV4-1 with TRBJ2-3; D is possibly TRBD1 (5 bases). The V and J ends lost 4 bases and 6 bases respectively, with 17 bases between them. The V gene's germline CDR1 is MGHRA and CDR2 YSYEKL. The CDR3 contains 15 residues. The DNA for the CDR3 is TGCGCCAGCAGCCTTCCCAAGGGGCCACCGGATACGCAGTATTTT. Its protein product is CASSLPKGPPDTQYF.

This clonotype has more than one count but fewer than ten. V is TRBV7-2 and J is TRBJ2-1; 7 bases map to TRBD2. Germline CDR1 and CDR2: SGHTA and FQGNSA. CDR3 length equals 15 residues. The V segment lost 4 bases and the J segment 5 bases; nucleotides outside the gene matches: 8. The CDR3 sequence: CASSSTLAANNEQFF. The CDR3 bases are TGTGCCAGCAGCTCCACCCTAGCGGCCAACAATGAGCAGTTCTTC.

The chain recombines TRBV9 with TRBJ2-1, with 14 bases matching TRBD2. CDR1 and CDR2 from the germline V gene are SGDLS and YYNGEE. The CDR3 totals 16 residues. Trimming at V came to 4 bases and at J to 9 bases, leaving 9 bases not matched to a gene. CDR3 sequence (DNA): TGTGCCAGCAGCCCCCAGGGACTAGCGGGGGCGGGTGAGCAGTTCTTC. Protein product: CASSPQGLAGAGEQFF.

This chain joins TRBV19 and TRBJ1-5; D is unresolved. The CDR3 sequence is 14 residues long. Germline V gene sequence: CDR1 LNHDA, CDR2 SQIVND (reference sequence). The germline V and J ends were trimmed by 6 bases and 3 bases, with 12 bases remaining between them. CDR3 sequence (DNA): TGTGCCAGTAGCCCTGGAAGACACAATCAGCCCCAGCATTTT. Translated: CASSPGRHNQPQHF.

This clonotype has only a few counts. This chain joins TRBV9 and TRBJ1-2, with D unclear. Germline CDR1 reads SGDLS; CDR2 reads YYNGEE. V dropped 3 bases and J dropped 0 bases, with 9 bases sitting between them. The CDR3 totals 14 residues. As DNA, the CDR3 is TGTGCCAGCAGCGCGTTTAGTACTAACTATGGCTACACCTTC. Translated: CASSAFSTNYGYTF.

This chain joins TRBV5-1 and TRBJ1-4; a possible D gene is TRBD1 (5 bases). CDR3 length equals 16 residues. Deletions cut 6 bases from V and 5 bases from J, with 20 bases between. The germline CDR1 and CDR2 sequences are SGHRS and YFSETQ. The CDR3 spells CASTLSPHQGNEKLFF. CDR3 coding DNA: TGCGCCAGCACCCTTTCGCCCCATCAGGGAAATGAAAAACTGTTTTTT.

The rearrangement uses TRBV20-1 and TRBJ2-7; D is ambiguous. Germline V gives CDR1 DFQATT, CDR2 SNEGSKA (reference sequence). The CDR3 covers 12 residues. V lost 3 bases to trimming and J lost 1 base, with 7 bases between them. CDR3: CSASPVSYEQYF. CDR3 nucleotide sequence: TGCAGTGCTAGCCCTGTATCCTACGAGCAGTACTTC.

The chain recombines TRBV7-2 with TRBJ1-1; D gene ambiguous. The CDR3 is 14 amino acids. Germline assignment: CDR1 SGHTA and CDR2 FQGNSA. Trimming left V 0 bases short and J 4 bases short, with 9 bases between. CDR3 residues: CASSLAVGTTEAFF. CDR3 DNA sequence: TGTGCCAGCAGCTTAGCGGTAGGTACCACTGAAGCTTTCTTT.

This clonotype was recorded at least ten times. This chain connects TRBV9 to TRBJ2-3; 11 nucleotides match TRBD2. The CDR3 sequence is 17 residues long. J lost 4 bases, V lost 0 bases, and 7 bases had no gene match. The germline gives CDR1 SGDLS, CDR2 YYNGEE. CDR3 sequence reads: CASSVAGSGGAADTQYF. DNA of the CDR3: TGTGCCAGCAGCGTAGCGGGTAGCGGGGGGGCCGCAGATACGCAGTATTTT.

J is TRBJ2-6 and V is TRBV28; D possibly corresponds to TRBD1 (5 bases). The CDR3 contains 18 residues. V was clipped by 2 bases and J by 0 bases, with 14 bases between them. The germline V gene has CDR1 MDHEN and CDR2 SYDVKM. CDR3 sequence reads: CASSLRNRQFSGANVLTF. As DNA, the CDR3 is TGTGCCAGCAGTTTAAGGAATAGACAGTTCTCTGGGGCCAACGTCCTGACTTTC.

This clonotype occurred a few times. This chain joins TRBV29-1 and TRBJ2-1, with TRBD2 matching 9 bases. With V trimmed by 2 bases and J by 12 bases, 8 bases remained unmatched. From germline, CDR1 is SQVTM and CDR2 ANQGSEA. CDR3 size: 13 residues. CDR3 nucleotide sequence: TGCAGCGTTGAAAGCGGGGGGCCGCGGTGGCAGTTCTTC. Translated, it gives CSVESGGPRWQFF.

This clonotype showed up just a few times. The chain is built from TRBV15 and TRBJ2-5; 9 bases match TRBD1. There are 16 residues in the CDR3. The germline V gene has CDR1 LNHNV and CDR2 YYDKDF (reference sequence). V shed 0 bases and J 4 bases; nucleotides not matched to a gene: 6. The CDR3 sequence is CATSRDSGQGGETQYF. As DNA, the CDR3 is TGTGCCACCAGCAGAGATTCGGGACAGGGTGGAGAGACCCAGTACTTC.

There are a few counts of this clonotype. This rearrangement joins TRBV7-2 to TRBJ2-7; D is unresolved. Per the germline V gene, CDR1 is SGHTA and CDR2 is FQGNSA. The CDR3 sequence is 14 residues long. V lost 3 bases and J 6 bases, leaving 15 bases between the germline ends. DNA for the CDR3: TGTGCCAGCAGCTTTCTGTGGCAGTCGTCCGAGCAGTACTTC. Its protein is CASSFLWQSSEQYF.

This clonotype was picked up many times. V usage is TRBV29-1 and J usage is TRBJ2-1; 9 nucleotides agree with TRBD1. Per the germline V gene, CDR1 is SQVTM and CDR2 is ANQGSEA. The CDR3 consists of 15 residues. V lost 1 base to trimming and J lost 5 bases; unmatched junction nucleotides: 6. Here the CDR3 DNA reads TGCAGCGTTGAAGGGGGGGACAGGGAAGACAATGAGCAGTTCTTC. Its protein product is CSVEGGDREDNEQFF.